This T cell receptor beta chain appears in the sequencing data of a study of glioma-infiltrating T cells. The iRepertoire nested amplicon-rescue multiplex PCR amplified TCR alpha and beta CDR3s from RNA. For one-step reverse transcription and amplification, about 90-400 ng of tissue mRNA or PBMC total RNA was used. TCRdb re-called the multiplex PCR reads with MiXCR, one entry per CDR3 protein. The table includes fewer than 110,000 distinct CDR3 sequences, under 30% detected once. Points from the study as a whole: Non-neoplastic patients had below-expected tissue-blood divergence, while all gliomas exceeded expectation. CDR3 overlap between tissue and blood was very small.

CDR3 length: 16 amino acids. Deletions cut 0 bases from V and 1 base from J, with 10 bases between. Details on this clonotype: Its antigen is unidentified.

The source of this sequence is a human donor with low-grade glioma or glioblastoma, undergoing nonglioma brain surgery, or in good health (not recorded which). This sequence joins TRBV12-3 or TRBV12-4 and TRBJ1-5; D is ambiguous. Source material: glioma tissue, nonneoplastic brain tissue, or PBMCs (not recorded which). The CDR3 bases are TGTGCCAGCAGTTTAGCAGGGAGAAAGAGCAATCAGCCCCAGCATTTT. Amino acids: CASSLAGRKSNQPQHF.